The T cell receptor beta chain described here comes from a study of neurological immune-mediated disorders. TCRdb re-called the 5' RACE reads with MiXCR, one entry per CDR3 protein. The data contain 110,000 or so distinct CDR3 sequences, roughly 3.1% of them seen just once; the ten biggest clones take up around 1.2%. In its sample, this clonotype was seen many times. What it binds is not known. Study outcomes and limitations: The expanded clones of different subjects shared no CDR3 amino acid sequences (suggesting private repertoires in all groups). In HTLV-1-associated myelopathy, TCR clonal expansion was greatest, and in multiple sclerosis it was least, below healthy controls. Clinical features showed no association with the multiple sclerosis repertoire cluster, and MRI features showed none either.

Germline CDR1 reads LNHNV; CDR2 reads YYDKDF (reference sequence). V was pared by 3 bases and J by 2 bases, with 11 bases between. The CDR3 covers 14 residues. The V call is TRBV15, the J call TRBJ2-7, with D uncertain. This receptor was taken from a woman in her 30s with multiple sclerosis. Sequenced: PBMCs. As DNA, the CDR3 is TGTGCCACCAGCAGCCGGACCACAACCTACGAGCAGTACTTC. Its translation is CATSSRTTTYEQYF. Variable domain in full (rest from reference TRBV15 and TRBJ2-7): DAMVIQNPRYQVTQFGKPVTLSCSQTLNHNVMYWYQQKSSQAPKLLFHYYDKDFNNEADTPDNFQSRRPNTSFCFLDIRSPGLGDTAMYLCATSSRTTTYEQYFGPGTRLTVT.